This T cell receptor (beta chain) originates from a study of response to subunit inactivated influenza vaccine. Study outcomes and limitations: The authors suggested that every seasonal influenza vaccination recruits few new T cells.

Each CDR3 protein is one row after TCRdb ran MiXCR on the RT-PCR reads. Here the sample spans about 830,000 distinct CDR3 sequences, approximately 17% being singletons. Only a few counts were recorded for this clonotype. Its specificity is unknown. The junction does not match germline at one end; this may be a read error. The CDR3 runs 13 residues. CDR1 and CDR2 (germline): SGHDT, YYEEEE. This sequence was found in a man in his fifties who received an inactivated influenza vaccine. The rearrangement links TRBV5-6 to TRBJ1-1; TRBD1 matches at 8 bases. Here the sequenced sample was PBMCs from blood, taken 5 days after vaccination. The CDR3 DNA reads TGTGCCAGCAGTTTGGGACAGGCCACTGAAGCTTTCTTT. As protein: CASSLGQATEAFF.